The source of this TCR beta chain is a study of identifying expanded T cells in peripheral blood. Measured with immunoSEQ multiplex PCR; TCRdb has only the in-frame clones, and not every one. The table lists tens of thousands of clones, roughly 84% of them singletons, with 15% to 20% in the top ten. CDR3 size: 14 residues. Trimming pared 0 bases from V and 2 bases from J, leaving 8 bases between. The germline CDR1 and CDR2 sequences are KGHSH and LQKENI. V is TRBV18 and J is TRBJ2-7; tentatively, D is TRBD1 (5 bases). Sequenced sample: blood. This sequence was found in a person aged 18 to 75 in good health. CDR3 bases: TGTGCCAGCTCACCACCCCAGGGAACCTACGAGCAGTACTTC. This translates into CASSPPQGTYEQYF.